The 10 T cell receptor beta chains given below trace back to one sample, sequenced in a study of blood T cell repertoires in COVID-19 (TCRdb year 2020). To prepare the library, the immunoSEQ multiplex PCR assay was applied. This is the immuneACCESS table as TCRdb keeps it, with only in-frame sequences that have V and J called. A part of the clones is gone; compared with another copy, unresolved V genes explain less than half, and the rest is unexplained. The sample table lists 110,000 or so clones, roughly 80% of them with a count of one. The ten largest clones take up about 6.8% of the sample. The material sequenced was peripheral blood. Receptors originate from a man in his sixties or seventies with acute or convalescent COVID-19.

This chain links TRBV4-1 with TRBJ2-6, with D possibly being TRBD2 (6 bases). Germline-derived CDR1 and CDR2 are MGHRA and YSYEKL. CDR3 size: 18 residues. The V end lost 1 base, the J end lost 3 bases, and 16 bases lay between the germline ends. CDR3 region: CASSQVERAPFGANVLTF. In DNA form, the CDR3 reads TGCGCCAGCAGCCAAGTGGAGCGGGCCCCCTTTGGGGCCAACGTCCTGACTTTC.

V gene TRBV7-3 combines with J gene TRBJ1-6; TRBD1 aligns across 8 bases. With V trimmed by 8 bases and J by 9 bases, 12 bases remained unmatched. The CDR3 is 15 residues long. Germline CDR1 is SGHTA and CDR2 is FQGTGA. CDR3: CASLDRDGHSSPLHF. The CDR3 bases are TGTGCCAGCCTGGACAGGGACGGTCATAGTTCACCCCTCCACTTT.

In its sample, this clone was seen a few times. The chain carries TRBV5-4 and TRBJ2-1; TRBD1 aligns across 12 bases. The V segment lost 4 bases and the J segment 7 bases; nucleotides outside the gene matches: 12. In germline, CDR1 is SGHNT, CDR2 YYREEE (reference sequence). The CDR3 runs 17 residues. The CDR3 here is CASSGGQGAIVLNEQFF. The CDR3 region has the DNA TGTGCCAGCAGCGGGGGACAGGGGGCTATTGTGTTGAATGAGCAGTTCTTC.

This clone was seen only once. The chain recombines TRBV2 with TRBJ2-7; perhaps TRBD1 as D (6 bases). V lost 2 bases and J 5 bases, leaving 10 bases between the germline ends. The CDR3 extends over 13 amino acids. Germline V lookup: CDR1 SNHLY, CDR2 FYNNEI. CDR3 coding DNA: TGTGCCAGCAGTGAAACAGGGAGCAACGAGCAGTACTTC. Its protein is CASSETGSNEQYF.

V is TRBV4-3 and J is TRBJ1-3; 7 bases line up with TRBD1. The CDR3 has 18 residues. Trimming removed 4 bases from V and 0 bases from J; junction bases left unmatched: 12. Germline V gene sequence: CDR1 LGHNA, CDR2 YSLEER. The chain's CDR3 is CASSPHAGGSSSGNTIYF. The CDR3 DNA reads TGCGCCAGCAGCCCGCACGCAGGGGGGTCCTCCTCTGGAAACACCATATATTTT.

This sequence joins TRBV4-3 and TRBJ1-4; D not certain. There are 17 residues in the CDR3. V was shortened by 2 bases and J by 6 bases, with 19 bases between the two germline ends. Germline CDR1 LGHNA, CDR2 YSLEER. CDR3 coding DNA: TGCGCCAGCAGCCAATCAAGACTCCCGGGTTTCGATGAAAAACTGTTTTTT. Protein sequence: CASSQSRLPGFDEKLFF.

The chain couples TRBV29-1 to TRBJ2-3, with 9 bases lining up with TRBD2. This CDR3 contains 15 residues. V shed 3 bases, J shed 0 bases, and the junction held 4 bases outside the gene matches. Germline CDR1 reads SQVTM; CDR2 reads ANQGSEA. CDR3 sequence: CSVESLAGSTDTQYF. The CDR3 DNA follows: TGCAGCGTTGAGTCCCTAGCGGGAAGCACAGATACGCAGTATTTT.

CDR3 protein: CAWGGQYEQYF. CDR3 in DNA: TGTGCCTGGGGTGGACAGTACGAGCAGTACTTC. V is TRBV30 and J is TRBJ2-7, with D tentatively TRBD1 (6 bases). Germline CDR1 reads GTSNPN; CDR2 reads SVGIG (reference sequence). V was clipped by 5 bases and J by 4 bases, with 9 bases between them. The CDR3 sequence is 11 residues long. The variable domain in full, completed from reference TRBV30 and TRBJ2-7, reads SQTIHQWPATLVQPVGSPLSLECTVEGTSNPNLYWYRQAAGRGLQLLFYSVGIGQISSEVPQNLSASRPQDRQFILSSKKLLLSDSGFYLCAWGGQYEQYFGPGTRLTVT.

The CDR3 DNA sequence: TGTGCCAGCAGTCGTCTCGGGACAGAGAATTCACCCCTCCACTTT. Protein sequence: CASSRLGTENSPLHF. The J gene is TRBJ1-6, the V gene TRBV2; 7 positions agree with TRBD1. With V trimmed by 5 bases and J by 7 bases, 8 bases remained unmatched. There are 15 residues in the CDR3. CDR1 is SNHLY, CDR2 FYNNEI, per germline. The full variable domain, in which reference TRBV2 and TRBJ1-6 provide the parts outside the CDR3, is EPEVTQTPSHQVTQMGQEVILRCVPISNHLYFYWYRQILGQKVEFLVSFYNNEISEKSEIFDDQFSVERPDGSNFTLKIRSTKLEDSAMYFCASSRLGTENSPLHFGNGTRLTVT.

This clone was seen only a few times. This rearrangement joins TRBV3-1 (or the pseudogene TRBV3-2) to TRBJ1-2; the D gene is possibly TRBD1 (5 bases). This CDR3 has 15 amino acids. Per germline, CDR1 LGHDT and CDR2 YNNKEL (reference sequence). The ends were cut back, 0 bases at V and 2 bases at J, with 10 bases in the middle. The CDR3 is CASSQDLKGNYGYTF. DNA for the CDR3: TGTGCCAGCAGCCAAGATCTAAAGGGGAACTATGGCTACACCTTC.